This T cell receptor beta chain was identified during a study of shared clonotypes between healthy human individuals. Profiled with immunoSEQ multiplex PCR; TCRdb holds only in-frame clones, not every one. This table has millions of clones, approximately 95% appearing once. The CDR3 runs 14 residues. Trimming shortened V by 7 bases and J by 1 base, and 14 bases separated the two germline ends. Germline V CDR1 and CDR2: LGHNT, FRNRAP. Study-level findings and limits: A handful of donors had 4% to 6.5% of their naive CD4 clonotypes in common.

With regard to this clone: What it recognizes is unknown.

Sequencing was done on a sample of naive CD4+ T cells sorted from blood. The subset here: CD45RA+ positively selected. This clonotype originated in a young man in good health. The chain employs TRBV12-5 and TRBJ2-7; D uncertain. DNA of the CDR3: TGTGCTAGTGCTGGGCGGACCTCGTCCTACGAGCAGTACTTC. This translates into CASAGRTSSYEQYF.